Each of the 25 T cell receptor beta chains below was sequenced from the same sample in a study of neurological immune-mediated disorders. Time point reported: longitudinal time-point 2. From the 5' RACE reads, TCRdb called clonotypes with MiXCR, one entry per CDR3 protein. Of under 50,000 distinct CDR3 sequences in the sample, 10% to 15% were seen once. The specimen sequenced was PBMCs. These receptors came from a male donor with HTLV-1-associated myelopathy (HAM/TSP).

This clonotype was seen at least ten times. CDR3 in amino acids: CASNRQGSADTQYF. CDR3 nucleotide sequence: TGTGCCAGCAACAGACAGGGATCGGCAGATACGCAGTATTTT. V and J are TRBV7-9 and TRBJ2-3, with TRBD1 matching 7 bases. This CDR3 is 14 amino acids long. The V segment lost 7 bases and the J segment 4 bases; nucleotides outside the gene matches: 8. The germline CDR1 and CDR2 sequences are SEHNR and FQNEAQ (reference sequence).

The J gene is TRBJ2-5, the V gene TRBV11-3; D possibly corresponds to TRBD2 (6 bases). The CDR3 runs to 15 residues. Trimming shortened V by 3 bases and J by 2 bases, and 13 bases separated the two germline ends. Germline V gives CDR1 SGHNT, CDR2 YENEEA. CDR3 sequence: CASSLTWGVQETQYF. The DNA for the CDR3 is TGTGCCAGCAGCTTGACCTGGGGGGTACAAGAGACCCAGTACTTC.

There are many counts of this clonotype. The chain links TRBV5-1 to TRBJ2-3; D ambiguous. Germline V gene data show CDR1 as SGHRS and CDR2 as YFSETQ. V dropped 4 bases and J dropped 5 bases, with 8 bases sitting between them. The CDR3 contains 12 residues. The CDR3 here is CASSLSQDTQYF. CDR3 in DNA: TGCGCCAGCAGCCTGTCACAAGATACGCAGTATTTT.

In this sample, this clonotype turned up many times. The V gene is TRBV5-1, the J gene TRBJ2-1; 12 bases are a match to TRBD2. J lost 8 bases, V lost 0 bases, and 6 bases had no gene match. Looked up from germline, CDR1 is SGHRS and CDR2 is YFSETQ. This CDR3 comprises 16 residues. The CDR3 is CASSLVAGTSGHEQFF. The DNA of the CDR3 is TGCGCCAGCAGCTTGGTGGCCGGGACTAGCGGGCATGAGCAGTTCTTC.

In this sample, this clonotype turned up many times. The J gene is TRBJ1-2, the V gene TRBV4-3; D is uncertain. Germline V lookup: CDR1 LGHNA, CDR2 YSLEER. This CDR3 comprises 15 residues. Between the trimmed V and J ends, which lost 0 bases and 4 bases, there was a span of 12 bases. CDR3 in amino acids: CASSQESGQFYGYTF. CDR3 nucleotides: TGCGCCAGCAGCCAAGAGTCCGGGCAGTTCTATGGCTACACCTTC.

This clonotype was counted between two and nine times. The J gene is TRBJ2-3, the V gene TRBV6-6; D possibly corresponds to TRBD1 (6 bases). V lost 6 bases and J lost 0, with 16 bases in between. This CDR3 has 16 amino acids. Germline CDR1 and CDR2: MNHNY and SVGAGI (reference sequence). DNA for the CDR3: TGTGCCAGCAGACTTAGCTCAGGGGCTAGCACAGATACGCAGTATTTT. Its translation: CASRLSSGASTDTQYF.

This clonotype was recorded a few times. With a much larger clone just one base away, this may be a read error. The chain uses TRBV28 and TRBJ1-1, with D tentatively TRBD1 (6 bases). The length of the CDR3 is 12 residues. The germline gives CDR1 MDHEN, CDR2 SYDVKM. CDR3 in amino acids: CARSLGTSEAFF. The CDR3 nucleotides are TGTGCCAGAAGTTTAGGGACATCTGAAGCTTTCTTT.

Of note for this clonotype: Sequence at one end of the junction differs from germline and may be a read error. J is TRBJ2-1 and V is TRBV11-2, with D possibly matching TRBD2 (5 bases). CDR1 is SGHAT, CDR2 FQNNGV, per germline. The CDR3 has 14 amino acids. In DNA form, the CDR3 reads TGTGCCAGCAGCTTAGATTGGACTGCTAATGCGCAGTTCTTC. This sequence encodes CASSLDWTANAQFF.

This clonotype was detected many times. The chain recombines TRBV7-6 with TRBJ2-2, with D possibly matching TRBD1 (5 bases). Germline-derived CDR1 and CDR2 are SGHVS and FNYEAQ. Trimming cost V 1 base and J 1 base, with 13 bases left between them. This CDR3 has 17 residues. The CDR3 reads CASSLVPRELNTGELFF. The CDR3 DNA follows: TGTGCCAGCAGCTTAGTCCCCAGGGAATTGAACACCGGGGAGCTGTTTTTT.

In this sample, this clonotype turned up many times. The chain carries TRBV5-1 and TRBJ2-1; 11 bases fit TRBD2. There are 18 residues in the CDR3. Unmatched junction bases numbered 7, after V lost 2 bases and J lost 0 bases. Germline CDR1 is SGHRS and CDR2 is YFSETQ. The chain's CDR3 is CASSFQVAGGSSYNEQFF. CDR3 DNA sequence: TGCGCCAGCAGCTTTCAAGTAGCGGGGGGGTCCTCCTACAATGAGCAGTTCTTC.

As DNA, the CDR3 is TGCAGCGTTGGAATTGCGAGGAATTCACCCCTCCACTTT. The encoded protein is CSVGIARNSPLHF. This sequence joins TRBV29-1 and TRBJ1-6; D remains unclear. V gave up 4 bases and J gave up 7 bases, with 11 bases separating them. CDR1 and CDR2 (germline): SQVTM, ANQGSEA. CDR3 length: 13 amino acids.

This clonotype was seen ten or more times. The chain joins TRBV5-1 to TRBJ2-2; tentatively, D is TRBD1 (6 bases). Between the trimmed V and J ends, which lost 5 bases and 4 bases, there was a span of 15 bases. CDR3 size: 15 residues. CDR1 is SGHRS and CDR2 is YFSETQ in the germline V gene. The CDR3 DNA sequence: TGCGCCAGCAGAGGACGGACAGTCCGCACCGGGGAGCTGTTTTTT. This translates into CASRGRTVRTGELFF.

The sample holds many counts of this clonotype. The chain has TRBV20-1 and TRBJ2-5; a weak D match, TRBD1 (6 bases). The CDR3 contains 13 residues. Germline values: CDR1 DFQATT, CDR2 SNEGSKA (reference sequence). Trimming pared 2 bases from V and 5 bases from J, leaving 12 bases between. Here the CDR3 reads CSARQGFSETQYF. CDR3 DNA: TGCAGTGCTAGACAGGGGTTTTCGGAGACCCAGTACTTC.

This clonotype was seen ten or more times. The CDR3 is CSVKRGDNQPQHF. The CDR3 nucleotides are TGCAGCGTTAAAAGGGGGGACAATCAGCCCCAGCATTTT. The chain carries TRBV29-1 and TRBJ1-5, with a tentative D call TRBD1 (6 bases). The CDR3 totals 13 residues. Germline V gene sequence: CDR1 SQVTM, CDR2 ANQGSEA. Trimming cost V 5 bases and J 3 bases, with 11 bases left between them.

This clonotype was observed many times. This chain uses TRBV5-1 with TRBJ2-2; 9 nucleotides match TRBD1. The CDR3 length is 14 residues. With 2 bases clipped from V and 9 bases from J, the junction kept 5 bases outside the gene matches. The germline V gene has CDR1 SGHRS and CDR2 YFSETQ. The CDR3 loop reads CASSFADRGRELFF. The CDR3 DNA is TGCGCCAGCAGCTTCGCGGACAGGGGCCGGGAGCTGTTTTTT.

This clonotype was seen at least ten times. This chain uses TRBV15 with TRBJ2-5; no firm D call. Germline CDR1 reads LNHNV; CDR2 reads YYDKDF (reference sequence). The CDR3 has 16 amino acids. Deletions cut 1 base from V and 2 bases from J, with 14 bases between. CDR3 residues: CATSRAVSRFQETQYF. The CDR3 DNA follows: TGTGCCACCAGCAGAGCAGTAAGCAGATTTCAAGAGACCCAGTACTTC.

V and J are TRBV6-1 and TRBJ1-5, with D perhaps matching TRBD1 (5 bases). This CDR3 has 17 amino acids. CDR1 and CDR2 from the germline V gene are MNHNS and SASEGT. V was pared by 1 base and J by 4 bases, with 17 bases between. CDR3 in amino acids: CASSEGDSHRFNQPQHF. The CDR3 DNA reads TGTGCCAGCAGTGAAGGAGACAGCCACCGTTTTAATCAGCCCCAGCATTTT.

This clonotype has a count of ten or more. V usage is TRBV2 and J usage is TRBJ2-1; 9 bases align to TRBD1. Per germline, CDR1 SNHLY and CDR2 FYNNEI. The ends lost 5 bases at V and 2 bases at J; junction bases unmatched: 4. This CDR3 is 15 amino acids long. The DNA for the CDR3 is TGTGCCAGCAGTCAACAGGGGGCAGCCTACAATGAGCAGTTCTTC. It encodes CASSQQGAAYNEQFF.

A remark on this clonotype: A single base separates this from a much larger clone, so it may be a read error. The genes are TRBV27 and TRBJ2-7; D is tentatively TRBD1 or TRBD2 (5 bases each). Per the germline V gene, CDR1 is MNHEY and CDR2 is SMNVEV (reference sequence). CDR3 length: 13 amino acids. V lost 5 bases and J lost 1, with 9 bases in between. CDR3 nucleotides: TGTGCCAGCAGTATTGGGGGTTCCTACGAGCAGTACTTC. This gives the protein CASSIGGSYEQYF.

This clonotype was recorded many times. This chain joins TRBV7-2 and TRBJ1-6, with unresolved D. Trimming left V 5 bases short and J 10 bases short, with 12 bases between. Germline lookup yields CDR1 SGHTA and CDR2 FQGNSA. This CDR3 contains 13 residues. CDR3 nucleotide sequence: TGTGCCAGCAGCCACGGGGTAGGCTCACCCCTCCACTTT. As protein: CASSHGVGSPLHF.

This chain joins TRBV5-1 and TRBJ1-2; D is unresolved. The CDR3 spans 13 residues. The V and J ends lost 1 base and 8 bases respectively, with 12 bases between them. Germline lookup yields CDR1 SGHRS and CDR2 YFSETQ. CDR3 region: CASSLQPSDGYTF. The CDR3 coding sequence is TGCGCCAGCAGCTTGCAACCGTCCGACGGCTACACCTTC.

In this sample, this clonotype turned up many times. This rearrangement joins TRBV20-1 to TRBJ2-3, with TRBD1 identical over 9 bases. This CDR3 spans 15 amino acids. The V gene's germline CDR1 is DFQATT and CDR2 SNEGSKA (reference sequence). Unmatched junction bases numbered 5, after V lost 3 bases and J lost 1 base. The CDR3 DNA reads TGCAGTGCTAGGGAGGACAGGGGCGGCACAGATACGCAGTATTTT. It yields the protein CSAREDRGGTDTQYF.

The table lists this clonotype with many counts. The CDR3 nucleotides are TGCGCCAGCAGCGCCCTGACAGACGGCTACACCTTC. This gives the protein CASSALTDGYTF. The chain joins TRBV5-1 to TRBJ1-2, with D possibly matching TRBD1 (5 bases). The V gene lost 4 bases and the J gene lost 8 bases, with 12 bases spanning the gap. The germline V gene encodes CDR1 SGHRS and CDR2 YFSETQ. The CDR3 runs 12 residues.

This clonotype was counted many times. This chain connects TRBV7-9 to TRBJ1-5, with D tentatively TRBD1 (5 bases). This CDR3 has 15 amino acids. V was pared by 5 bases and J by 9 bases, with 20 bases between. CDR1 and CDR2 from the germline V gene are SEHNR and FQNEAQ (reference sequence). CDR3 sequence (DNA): TGTGCCAGCAGCCCAGAAGGGGTGGGGGTCGGGCCCCAGCATTTT. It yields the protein CASSPEGVGVGPQHF.

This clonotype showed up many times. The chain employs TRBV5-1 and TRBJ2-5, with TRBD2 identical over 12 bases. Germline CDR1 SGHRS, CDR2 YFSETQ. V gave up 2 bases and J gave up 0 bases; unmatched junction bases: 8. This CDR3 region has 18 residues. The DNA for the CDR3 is TGCGCCAGCAGCTTCGGACTAGCGGGGCGACCGTACCAAGAGACCCAGTACTTC. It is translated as CASSFGLAGRPYQETQYF.